These T cell receptor beta chains were read from a single sample in a study of blood T cells in healthy people across ages. Via MiXCR, TCRdb re-called the 5' RACE reads, giving one row per CDR3 protein. Found here are more than 700,000 distinct CDR3 sequences, approximately 55% of them singletons; the top ten hold 41%. The sample consisted of blood. These TCRs come from a man aged 80 or over in good health. Both conserved end residues are part of each CDR3.

J: TRBJ2-3; V: TRBV3-1; CDR3: CASSQLDRRTDTQYF
J: TRBJ2-3; V: TRBV29-1; CDR3: CSVEPVSDTQYF
J: TRBJ2-1; V: TRBV29-1; CDR3: CSVWGSREQFF
J: TRBJ1-1; V: TRBV5-1; CDR3: CASTARGQRYTEAFF
J: TRBJ2-5; V: TRBV20-1; CDR3: CSAHSGSGGETQYF
J: TRBJ2-1; V: TRBV10-3; CDR3: CATTGTSGSSYNEQFF
J: TRBJ2-3; V: TRBV7-2; CDR3: CASSLGWDRGQATQYF
J: TRBJ2-1; V: TRBV12-3/TRBV12-4; CDR3: CASSLAGAVTYNEQFF
J: TRBJ2-3; V: TRBV27; CDR3: CASSFTWGRVTDTQYF
J: TRBJ1-2; V: TRBV5-1; CDR3: CVSSLDSYGYTF
J: TRBJ2-7; V: TRBV29-1; CDR3: CSVLKTGEQYF
J: .; V: TRBV7-9; CDR3: CASSRRGPGYEQYF